Following are 26 T cell receptor beta chains from one sample sequenced in a study of shared clonotypes between healthy human individuals. Generated by immunoSEQ multiplex PCR, the TCRdb table keeps only in-frame clones and is missing some. The table shows more than 400,000 clones, with roughly 95% occurring only once. Sequencing used naive CD4+ T cells sorted from blood. Sample subset: CD45RA+ positively selected. These receptors all come from a woman aged 25-40 years in good health.

DNA for the CDR3: TGCGCCAGCAGTTCCTACTCCGACACCTCAACTGACAATGAGCAGTTCTTC. It encodes CASSSYSDTSTDNEQFF. The chain employs TRBV23-1 and TRBJ2-1, with unresolved D. TRBV23-1 is an open reading frame, and its role is uncertain. Trimming shortened V by 5 bases and J by 5 bases, and 22 bases separated the two germline ends. CDR3 size: 17 residues.

This sequence joins TRBV20-1 and TRBJ1-4; no clear D. Germline loops: CDR1 DFQATT, CDR2 SNEGSKA (reference sequence). Trimming removed 6 bases from V and 8 bases from J, with 10 bases in between. The CDR3 covers 11 residues. The CDR3 loop reads CSAPGGEKLFF. Here the CDR3 DNA reads TGCAGTGCCCCAGGAGGGGAAAAACTGTTTTTT.

The chain carries TRBV5-1 and TRBJ2-5; 8 bases line up with TRBD1. J was trimmed by 5 bases and V by 0 bases; bases with no gene match: 6. The CDR3 loop spans 15 amino acids. The germline V gene encodes CDR1 SGHRS and CDR2 YFSETQ. CDR3 nucleotide sequence: TGCGCCAGCAGCTTGGGACAGGGGCCCCCCGAGACCCAGTACTTC. It encodes CASSLGQGPPETQYF.

This clone was counted once. The chain recombines TRBV5-1 with TRBJ2-7, with TRBD1 identical over 8 bases. V lost 2 bases to trimming and J lost 4 bases; unmatched junction nucleotides: 5. Germline loops: CDR1 SGHRS, CDR2 YFSETQ. The CDR3 loop spans 14 amino acids. Here the CDR3 DNA reads TGCGCCAGCAGCTTCCATCAGGGGGCTTACGAGCAGTACTTC. This translates into CASSFHQGAYEQYF.

This chain uses TRBV2 with TRBJ1-4; 9 bases are shared with TRBD1. CDR1 is SNHLY and CDR2 is FYNNEI in the germline V gene. CDR3 length: 16 amino acids. V was pared by 6 bases and J by 7 bases, with 12 bases of the junction left unmatched. CDR3 sequence: CASRGRQGVRFEKLFF. As DNA, the CDR3 is TGTGCCAGCAGAGGAAGACAGGGGGTTCGTTTTGAAAAACTGTTTTTT. Based on the CDR3 plus reference TRBV2 and TRBJ1-4, the full variable domain is EPEVTQTPSHQVTQMGQEVILRCVPISNHLYFYWYRQILGQKVEFLVSFYNNEISEKSEIFDDQFSVERPDGSNFTLKIRSTKLEDSAMYFCASRGRQGVRFEKLFFGSGTQLSVL.

V gene TRBV6-5 combines with J gene TRBJ2-5; 7 nucleotides line up with TRBD2. Trimming at V came to 4 bases and at J to 5 bases, leaving 7 bases not matched to a gene. The length of the CDR3 is 14 residues. CDR1 and CDR2 from the germline V gene are MNHEY and SVGAGI. The CDR3: CASSFRLARETQYF. Here the CDR3 DNA reads TGTGCCAGCAGTTTCAGACTAGCTCGGGAGACCCAGTACTTC.

This clone has just one count. The chain employs TRBV7-6 and TRBJ1-5, with TRBD1 as a possible D gene (6 bases). Between the trimmed V and J ends, which lost 3 bases and 4 bases, there was a span of 16 bases. Germline CDR1 reads SGHVS; CDR2 reads FNYEAQ. This CDR3 spans 16 amino acids. For the CDR3, the DNA is TGTGCCAGCAGCTTCCCCGAGGGGGGACCTAATCAGCCCCAGCATTTT. This gives the protein CASSFPEGGPNQPQHF.

The J gene is TRBJ1-1, the V gene TRBV27; D unclear. CDR1 is MNHEY and CDR2 is SMNVEV in the germline V gene (reference sequence). V lost 6 bases to trimming and J lost 3 bases, with 11 bases between them. The CDR3 covers 13 residues. This CDR3 is CASSLIVDTEAFF. The CDR3, as DNA: TGTGCCAGCAGCCTCATAGTAGACACTGAAGCTTTCTTT.

The V call is TRBV15, the J call TRBJ2-6; possibly TRBD2 for D (5 bases). CDR3 size: 16 residues. Germline V gene sequence: CDR1 LNHNV, CDR2 YYDKDF (reference sequence). V gave up 0 bases and J gave up 0 bases, with 6 bases separating them. The CDR3 region has the DNA TGTGCCACCAGCAGAGATGGGAGCTCTGGGGCCAACGTCCTGACTTTC. This translates into CATSRDGSSGANVLTF. Combining the CDR3 with reference TRBV15 and TRBJ2-6 gives the whole variable domain DAMVIQNPRYQVTQFGKPVTLSCSQTLNHNVMYWYQQKSSQAPKLLFHYYDKDFNNEADTPDNFQSRRPNTSFCFLDIRSPGLGDTAMYLCATSRDGSSGANVLTFGAGSRLTVL.

The chain links TRBV28 to TRBJ2-1; the match to TRBD2 covers 8 bases. Per the germline V gene, CDR1 is MDHEN and CDR2 is SYDVKM. After removal of 5 bases from V and 8 bases from J, the junction contained 11 bases not matched to a gene. The CDR3 loop spans 15 amino acids. Here the CDR3 DNA reads TGTGCCAGCAGTCCGGGGACTAGAGTGACAGATGAGCAGTTCTTC. This gives the protein CASSPGTRVTDEQFF.

The gene calls are TRBV28 and TRBJ2-7; TRBD1 matches at 9 bases. Trimming at V came to 4 bases and at J to 4 bases, leaving 8 bases not matched to a gene. The CDR3 consists of 15 residues. Germline values: CDR1 MDHEN, CDR2 SYDVKM. CDR3 nucleotide sequence: TGTGCCAGCAGTTGGGCCGGGACAGGGCGTTACGAGCAGTACTTC. Translating gives CASSWAGTGRYEQYF.

The CDR3 loop is CASSQGDGNEKLFF. Here the CDR3 DNA reads TGTGCCAGCAGCCAGGGGGACGGGAATGAAAAACTGTTTTTT. This chain connects TRBV4-2 to TRBJ1-4; possible D gene TRBD1, 5 bases. Looked up from germline, CDR1 is LGHNA and CDR2 is YNFKEQ. The V and J ends lost 3 bases and 5 bases respectively, with 10 bases between them. The CDR3 has 14 amino acids.

V and J are TRBV2 and TRBJ2-1; D is undetermined. The CDR3 is made up of 12 amino acids. Germline V gene lookup returns CDR1 SNHLY and CDR2 FYNNEI. The ends were cut back, 8 bases at V and 2 bases at J, with 7 bases in the middle. The CDR3 sequence: CASHKTYNEQFF. The DNA of the CDR3 is TGTGCCAGCCATAAGACCTACAATGAGCAGTTCTTC.

V is TRBV2 and J is TRBJ2-7, with unresolved D. The CDR3 covers 14 residues. Germline CDR1 reads SNHLY; CDR2 reads FYNNEI. Trimming cost V 3 bases and J 6 bases, with 15 bases left between them. The CDR3 nucleotides read TGTGCCAGCAGTGAGGATATAGGGTTGCGCGAGCAGTACTTC. It specifies CASSEDIGLREQYF.

The rearrangement links TRBV18 to TRBJ2-7, with TRBD2 matching over 12 bases. There are 19 residues in the CDR3. After removal of 3 bases from V and 1 base from J, the junction contained 13 bases not matched to a gene. Per the germline V gene, CDR1 is KGHSH and CDR2 is LQKENI. Written as DNA, the CDR3 is TGTGCCAGCTCACCCGGGGGACTAGCGGGCAGAACTCTTTCCTACGAGCAGTACTTC. Its translation is CASSPGGLAGRTLSYEQYF.

The V and J genes are TRBV7-8 and TRBJ2-7; TRBD2 agrees at 8 bases. The CDR3 has 15 residues. CDR1 is SGHVS and CDR2 is FQNEAQ in the germline V gene. Unmatched junction bases numbered 6, after V lost 5 bases and J lost 0 bases. DNA of the CDR3: TGTGCCAGCAGCCCCCCACGGGGGGGCTCCTACGAGCAGTACTTC. Protein: CASSPPRGGSYEQYF.

Written as DNA, the CDR3 is TGTGCCAGCAGTTACGGGGGGTATGGCTACACCTTC. Translation: CASSYGGYGYTF. The J gene is TRBJ1-2, the V gene TRBV6-5, with D possibly matching TRBD1 (5 bases). The CDR3 consists of 12 residues. The ends were cut back, 2 bases at V and 5 bases at J, with 6 bases in the middle. Per germline, CDR1 MNHEY and CDR2 SVGAGI.

V is TRBV4-1 and J is TRBJ2-5; 7 bases align to TRBD2. Gene TRBJ2-7 matches the end of the DNA better, so the J call may be wrong. Germline-derived CDR1 and CDR2 are MGHRA and YSYEKL. The CDR3 spans 15 residues. The CDR3 loop reads CASSQPTSAHYEQYF. As DNA, the CDR3 is TGCGCCAGCAGCCAGCCAACTAGCGCTCACTACGAGCAGTACTTC.

V usage is TRBV10-2 and J usage is TRBJ1-5; D remains unclear. V was shortened by 0 bases and J by 10 bases, with 13 bases between the two germline ends. Germline CDR1 and CDR2: WSHSY and SAAADI. The CDR3 consists of 14 residues. The CDR3 DNA reads TGCGCCAGCAGTGAGTCGAGCAGGTTCGGACCCCAGCATTTT. Its protein is CASSESSRFGPQHF.

This clone was observed once. The chain links TRBV11-3 to TRBJ2-7; weak D call: TRBD1 (6 bases). CDR1 is SGHNT and CDR2 is YENEEA in the germline V gene. This CDR3 spans 14 amino acids. The V gene lost 4 bases and the J gene lost 4 bases, with 14 bases spanning the gap. The DNA of the CDR3 is TGTGCCAGCAGCTCGAACAGGGAAGGTTACGAGCAGTACTTC. Its translation is CASSSNREGYEQYF.

J is TRBJ1-1 and V is TRBV6-5, with D perhaps matching TRBD1 (5 bases). The CDR3 loop spans 12 amino acids. Per germline, CDR1 MNHEY and CDR2 SVGAGI. The V and J ends lost 4 bases and 11 bases respectively, with 14 bases between them. In nucleotides, the CDR3 is TGTGCCAGCAGTTCCGGTCAGGGAAAGGCTTTCTTT. This sequence encodes CASSSGQGKAFF.

The rearrangement links TRBV19 to TRBJ2-1, with 7 bases fitting TRBD2. The CDR3 has 14 residues. V gave up 5 bases and J gave up 5 bases; unmatched junction bases: 6. Per the germline V gene, CDR1 is LNHDA and CDR2 is SQIVND (reference sequence). CDR3: CASSPTSRHNEQFF. The CDR3 DNA is TGTGCCAGTAGTCCGACTAGCAGACACAATGAGCAGTTCTTC.

This chain joins TRBV6-1 and TRBJ2-1; 9 bases line up with TRBD2. This CDR3 contains 16 residues. The germline CDR1 and CDR2 sequences are MNHNS and SASEGT. Trimming removed 1 base from V and 9 bases from J; junction bases left unmatched: 10. In nucleotides, the CDR3 is TGTGCCAGCAGTGAAGTTAGCGGGAGTACCGTACTTGAGCAGTTCTTC. This codes for CASSEVSGSTVLEQFF.

The chain uses TRBV27 and TRBJ2-7; 7 bases agree with TRBD2. The length of the CDR3 is 11 residues. Germline trimming cut 8 bases from V and 2 bases from J; bases unmatched to any gene: 0. Germline V CDR1 and CDR2: MNHEY, SMNVEV (reference sequence). The CDR3 region is CASGRAYEQYF. CDR3 sequence (DNA): TGTGCCAGCGGGAGGGCCTACGAGCAGTACTTC.

The V call is TRBV5-1, the J call TRBJ2-5; D gene uncertain. V gave up 2 bases and J gave up 1 base, with 12 bases separating them. The germline V gene has CDR1 SGHRS and CDR2 YFSETQ. This CDR3 has 15 amino acids. The chain's CDR3 is CASSFWAAGQETQYF. The CDR3 nucleotides read TGCGCCAGCAGCTTCTGGGCTGCCGGCCAAGAGACCCAGTACTTC.

This chain joins TRBV9 and TRBJ2-5; D may be TRBD2 (5 bases). Trimming shortened V by 0 bases and J by 0 bases, and 12 bases separated the two germline ends. Germline V gene sequence: CDR1 SGDLS, CDR2 YYNGEE. The CDR3 has 16 residues. CDR3 amino acids: CASSVGVASYQETQYF. In DNA, the CDR3 is TGTGCCAGCAGCGTAGGTGTAGCGAGTTACCAAGAGACCCAGTACTTC. Together with reference TRBV9 and TRBJ2-5, the CDR3 gives the full variable domain: DSGVTQTPKHLITATGQRVTLRCSPRSGDLSVYWYQQSLDQGLQFLIQYYNGEERAKGNILERFSAQQFPDLHSELNLSSLELGDSALYFCASSVGVASYQETQYFGPGTRLLVL.